These T cell receptor beta chains were read from a single sample in a study of regulatory T cells in long-lasting Graves disease. Via MiXCR, TCRdb re-called the multiplex PCR reads, giving one row per CDR3 protein. This sample has fewer than 600,000 distinct CDR3 sequences, with 22% found just once. The sequences come from peripheral blood mononuclear cells (PBMCs), collected when the disease was refractory, from a patient treated with antithyroid drugs. Receptors were obtained from a female donor with Graves disease. CDR3s leave out the opening cysteine and the closing phenylalanine or tryptophan. Fields, in order: CDR3 protein, J gene, V gene, D gene, clone size. The D gene is left open where the match is weak. The size field is filled for only some rows; it gives once, few, many or a size class.

ASNRGLAGNTGELF TRBJ2-2 TRBV19 - few
ASSLADRLHEQY TRBJ2-7 TRBV5-1 TRBD1 -
ASSLLGLAAYNEQF TRBJ2-1 TRBV11-2 TRBD2 -
ASRWGQGAVAF TRBJ1-1 TRBV11-2 TRBD1 -
SAREPGRVPQETQY TRBJ2-5 TRBV20-1 - -
ASTRAAGRELF TRBJ2-2 TRBV6-2/TRBV6-3 - many
ASSLSPDEKLF TRBJ1-4 TRBV5-8 - few
ASSIFGANVLT TRBJ2-6 TRBV19 - -
ATSERGSQPQH TRBJ1-5 TRBV24-1 - many
ASSVVGSYEQY TRBJ2-7 TRBV28 - many
ASSFQGADGTEAF TRBJ1-1 TRBV7-2 TRBD1 few
ASSLIPGSKQLF TRBJ1-4 TRBV7-2 - many
ASSLTGEHQPQH TRBJ1-5 TRBV5-1 TRBD1 many
ASRRNPGGDGTGELF TRBJ2-2 TRBV27 TRBD2 many
AGSKQSYNSPLH TRBJ1-6 TRBV6-1 - -
ASSQDAPPPRGYT TRBJ1-2 TRBV14 - -
SVEEGAFNEQF - TRBV29-1 - few
ASSPETGFSSYEQY TRBJ2-7 TRBV12-3/TRBV12-4 - many
ATSDPGGDRGTQY TRBJ2-5 TRBV24-1 TRBD1 -
SARDRDRGGAGELF TRBJ2-2 TRBV20-1 TRBD1 -
ASSEARRINYEQY TRBJ2-7 TRBV6-1 - -
ASSLEGDNSYEQY TRBJ2-7 TRBV5-1 - -
SATTALGSYEQY TRBJ2-7 TRBV20-1 - -
ATSDLDEQY TRBJ2-7 TRBV24-1 - many